Described below is a single T cell receptor (beta chain) sequence and its context. The sample holds many counts of this clonotype. Its antigen is still unknown. One base away there is no much larger clone; base qualities are not given. Library prep was done by 5' RACE. The listed sequencing device is NextSeq 500. The TCR library protocol attached a unique molecular identifier to each TCR cDNA molecule to allow correction of PCR and sequencing errors. The paper's data handling went like this. TCR identification, UMI-based error correction and CDR3 extraction were performed with Decombinator tools. Expanded TCRs were defined as those above a frequency of 2 per 1,000, corresponding to the top 1% of the tumor frequency distribution. Renyi diversity was computed with the R vegan package after each repertoire had been subsampled 100 times to 5,000 TCRs. CDR3 similarity networks were constructed using string-kernel similarity of amino acid triplets, with links drawn between CDR3s whose pairwise similarity was above 0.82. TCRdb passed the public sequencing reads through fastp at Q25 and MiXCR, retaining productive beta sequences. Merged by CDR3 protein, the rows form single entries marked with the most common genes and DNA. TCRdb's processing, not the authors', yielded these V and J calls. The sample table lists roughly 29,000 distinct CDR3 sequences, over 5% of them with a count of one. Jointly, the top ten make up about 24% of the sample.

Sample time point, as interpreted from the label and publication: blood at routine non-recurrence follow-up after resection. For TCR sequencing, whole RNA was extracted from tumor and nontumor lung tissue, or from cryopreserved PBMC samples, and no cell sorting was done. Patients were selected for TCR sequencing only if sufficient RNA was available from at least two tumor regions. Clipping removes 6 bases from V and 1 base from J, with 8 as the unmatched junction base count. Reading from cysteine to phenylalanine, the CDR3 counts 15 amino acids. Only CDR3 DNA remains: 45 bases, in frame from the first base. This sample is drawn from a study of spatial heterogeneity in lung cancer (dated by TCRdb to between 2018 and 2021). Regarding the study in general: Samples were obtained from 72 patients with early-stage, untreated non-small cell lung cancer from the lung TRACERx cohort. In non-small cell lung cancer, the study quantitatively compared TCR alpha and beta repertoires across several tumor regions, matched nontumor lung, and blood. Both alpha and beta chains were TCR-sequenced in samples taken at surgery, namely 220 tumor regions, 63 to 70 matched nontumor lung samples and over 55 PBMC samples. Follow-up PBMC samples were sequenced whenever available, and the median time to follow-up was roughly two years after resection. In the raw uncorrected reads, each unique combination of TCR and UMI appeared on average more than ten times. Beta-chain transcripts were consistently detected in greater numbers than alpha-chain transcripts, which likely reflects a higher abundance of beta-chain transcripts. Nonsynonymous mutation counts, determined by whole-exome sequencing of tumor tissue, were related to features of the TCR repertoire.

General study outcomes and caveats: Ubiquitous expanded tumor TCRs showed up in blood more often at tumor resection than at routine follow-up. Confirming at a functional level the hypothesis that regional TCRs recognize regional mutations was considered to require additional single-cell paired TCR alpha and beta sequencing. Only approximately 13 patients were included in the comparisons of baseline and follow-up blood repertoires.

The sequencing here drew on PBMCs, taken at follow-up. The V and J genes are TRBV12-3 or TRBV12-4 and TRBJ1-1, and 7 junction bases match TRBD1. This receptor was obtained from a female donor with early-stage non-small cell lung cancer. The DNA sequence follows: TGTGCCAGCAGCCCGGGACAGCCTTCGAACACTGAAGCTTTCTTT. Its protein reads: CASSPGQPSNTEAFF.